The rows below give T cell receptor beta chains drawn from one sample of a study of molecular identifiers for immune sequencing clone quantification. MiXCR, applied by TCRdb to the PCR reads, yields one record per CDR3 protein. The repertoire holds about 500,000 distinct CDR3 sequences, with roughly 24% as singletons. The sample taken for sequencing was naive CD8+ T cells from blood, with Jurkat cell RNA spiked in. The receptors originated from a human donor in good health. Some libraries in this study had Jurkat cell RNA spiked in. The CDR3 runs from the conserved cysteine through the conserved F or W. The D gene is left open where the match is weak. Clone size appears in some rows only: once, few, many, or a class for an expanded clone.

TRBJ2-7,NA,TRBV15,NA,TGTGCCACCAGCAGAGTGCCCCAGGAGGACGTCCACGAGCAGTACTTC,CATSRVPQEDVHEQYF
TRBJ2-7,NA,TRBV30,NA,TGTGCCTGGAGCGAAACAATCCTAGAGGGAGTTGTGGTCGGGAACGAGCAGTACTTC,CAWSETILEGVVVGNEQYF
TRBJ2-3,NA,TRBV7-9,many,TGTGCCAGCAGCTTAGAAGGTACAGACTTCCCAGATACGCAGTATTTT,CASSLEGTDFPDTQYF
TRBJ2-7,TRBD1,TRBV7-9,NA,TGTGCCAACAGCCCCGGGACAGGGGTTTGGTACGAGCAGTACTTC,CANSPGTGVWYEQYF
TRBJ2-5,TRBD2,TRBV19,NA,TGTGCCAGTAGTATAGTCCTAGCGGGGCTTCAAGAGACCCAGTACTTC,CASSIVLAGLQETQYF
TRBJ2-7,NA,TRBV18,few,TGTGCCAGCTCACCACCAGACAGGTTACTCTCCTACGAGCAGTACTTC,CASSPPDRLLSYEQYF
TRBJ1-1,TRBD1,TRBV12-3/TRBV12-4,NA,TGTGCCAGCAGTCCATCGGCAGGGGGTGAAGCTTTCTTT,CASSPSAGGEAFF
TRBJ2-4,NA,TRBV6-2/TRBV6-3,many,TGTGCCAGCAGTTACATAGGCAGGAACATTCAGTACTTC,CASSYIGRNIQYF
TRBJ2-1,TRBD2,TRBV7-9,few,TGTGCCAGCAGAAACGGGACTAGCGGGGACAATGAGCAGTTCTTC,CASRNGTSGDNEQFF
TRBJ2-7,NA,TRBV6-5,many,TGTGCCAGCAGAGCGGACGGAACCTACGAGCAGTACTTC,CASRADGTYEQYF
TRBJ1-5,NA,TRBV10-3,few,TGTGCCATCGGTGACGGCAATCAGCCCCAGCATTTT,CAIGDGNQPQHF
TRBJ2-5,NA,TRBV5-6,NA,TGTGCCAGCAGCTTGGCTGACGGACAAGAGACCCAGTGCTTC,CASSLADGQETQCF
TRBJ2-1,TRBD1,TRBV28,many,TGTGCCAGCAGTCTCGACAGGGCGCTGCAGTTCTTC,CASSLDRALQFF
TRBJ2-1,NA,TRBV5-1,few,TGCGCCAGCAAAGGGACAAGCTCCTACAATGAGCAGTTCTTC,CASKGTSSYNEQFF
TRBJ2-7,TRBD1,TRBV28,NA,TGTGCCAGCTCGAATCCGGGACAGAATTACTACGAGCAGTACTTC,CASSNPGQNYYEQYF
TRBJ1-1,NA,TRBV5-6,NA,TGTGCCAGCAGCCCTAACTATGTGGGCACTGAAGCTTTCTTT,CASSPNYVGTEAFF
TRBJ1-5,NA,TRBV27,few,TGTGCCAGCAGTTTATTCTGGGCAGGGGGCAATCAGCCCCAGCATTTT,CASSLFWAGGNQPQHF
TRBJ1-2,NA,TRBV29-1,many,TGCAGCGTTGAAGATGAACGTATTTCCCCTTATGGCTACACCTTC,CSVEDERISPYGYTF
TRBJ2-7,TRBD1,TRBV10-2,few,TGCGCCAGCAGTGAGCCGGTCCCGGGACAGGGTACCAACGAGCAGTACTTC,CASSEPVPGQGTNEQYF
TRBJ1-2,NA,TRBV6-1,NA,TGTGCCAGCAGGATCCGGGACGCAACTAACTATGGCTACACCTTC,CASRIRDATNYGYTF
TRBJ2-3,TRBD2,TRBV6-6,many,TGTGCCAGCAGTCCCGGAGTAGCGGGTATCACAGATACGCAGTATTTT,CASSPGVAGITDTQYF
TRBJ1-1,NA,TRBV6-2/TRBV6-3,NA,TGTGCCAGCAGTTCGCTTGGACAGATACTAAAGAACACTGAAGCTTTCTTT,CASSSLGQILKNTEAFF
TRBJ1-1,NA,TRBV20-1,many,TGCAGTGCTAGAGATTTAGGGACGTACACTGAAGCTTTCTTT,CSARDLGTYTEAFF
TRBJ2-7,NA,TRBV27,NA,TGTGCCAGCAGTTTGTCCGCGGCCTACGGGCAGTACTTC,CASSLSAAYGQYF
TRBJ1-1,NA,TRBV6-7,NA,TGTGCCAGCACTTACGGACAAGGGGGTCGTCTACGGACACCCCCTTTGGCTGAAGCTTTCTTT,CASTYGQGGRLRTPPLAEAFF
TRBJ2-3,NA,TRBV29-1,many,TGCAGCGCCGAACCGACTCAGACTAGCACAGATACGCAGTATTTT,CSAEPTQTSTDTQYF
TRBJ1-1,NA,TRBV7-2,many,TGTGCCAGCAGCTTAGCGTTAACTTGGGCCCCGGTGGACACTGAAGCTTTCTTT,CASSLALTWAPVDTEAFF
TRBJ1-1,NA,TRBV9,many,TGTGCCAGCAGCCCGCCGCGGGGGATCACTGAAGCTTTCTTT,CASSPPRGITEAFF
TRBJ2-1,TRBD2,TRBV20-1,few,TGCAGTGCCCCGCAGGCCCCCGGGACTAGCTCCTACAATGAGCAGTTCTTC,CSAPQAPGTSSYNEQFF
TRBJ2-7,TRBD2,TRBV29-1,NA,TGCAGCGTTTGGGACTACTCCTACGAGCAGTACTTC,CSVWDYSYEQYF
TRBJ2-3,TRBD1,TRBV18,many,TGTGCCAGCTCAAACAAAGCCGGGACAGCATACCCTGAGTATTTT,CASSNKAGTAYPEYF
TRBJ1-1,TRBD1,TRBV12-3/TRBV12-4,NA,TGTGCCAGCAGGGGACCGGGACAGGGGAGGACTGAAGCTTTCTTT,CASRGPGQGRTEAFF
TRBJ1-4,NA,TRBV12-3/TRBV12-4,few,TGTGCCAGCAGTTTAGTTGGGGGGATAAACGAAAAACTGTTTTTT,CASSLVGGINEKLFF
TRBJ1-2,TRBD1,TRBV20-1,few,TGCAGTGCTAGCCCCGGGACAGGCGCTAGCTATGGCTACACCTTC,CSASPGTGASYGYTF
TRBJ2-5,TRBD2,TRBV4-3,few,TGCGCCAGCAGCCAAGGTAGCGGGAGGGGGCAAGAGACCCAGTACTTC,CASSQGSGRGQETQYF
TRBJ2-3,NA,TRBV7-6,NA,TGTGCCAGCAGCTTCGACTTACGCCAGAGCACAGATACGCAGTATTTT,CASSFDLRQSTDTQYF
TRBJ2-5,TRBD2,TRBV6-2/TRBV6-3,NA,TGTGCCAGCAGTGTCTCCACTGAACTAGCGGACCAAGAGACCCAGTACTTC,CASSVSTELADQETQYF
TRBJ2-7,NA,TRBV27,NA,TGTGCCAGCAGTTTCACTAGCAACTACGAGCAGTACTTC,CASSFTSNYEQYF
TRBJ1-5,NA,TRBV19,NA,TGTGCCAGTAGAATTGAGGACAGAAAGGTATGGCCCCAGCATTTT,CASRIEDRKVWPQHF
TRBJ2-1,TRBD2,TRBV6-2/TRBV6-3,few,TGTGCCAGCAGAGCGACTAGCGCTGACTACTACAATGAGCAGTTCTTC,CASRATSADYYNEQFF
TRBJ2-7,TRBD2,TRBV5-4,many,TGTGCCAGCAGCTTTAGCGGGGGAACCTACGAGCAGTACTTC,CASSFSGGTYEQYF
TRBJ1-2,NA,TRBV15,NA,TGTGCCACCAGCAGAGATCCGAGACAGTCTAACTATGGCTACACCTTC,CATSRDPRQSNYGYTF
TRBJ2-3,TRBD1,TRBV20-1,many,TGCAGTGCTAGAGACATCCCGGGACAGAGCACAGATACGCAGTATTTT,CSARDIPGQSTDTQYF
TRBJ2-3,NA,TRBV5-6,NA,TGTGCCAGCAAAGGGGCAGCGTCTGGGGATACGCAGTATTTT,CASKGAASGDTQYF
TRBJ2-7,NA,TRBV4-3,few,TGCGCCAGCAGCCACCTCGGGGGTGAGCAGTACTTC,CASSHLGGEQYF
TRBJ2-7,NA,TRBV5-3,few,TGTGCCAGCAGCTTGGCTGGTCCCGGGCCCTACGAGCAGTACTTC,CASSLAGPGPYEQYF
TRBJ2-3,NA,TRBV4-3,NA,TGCGCCAGCAGCCAAGGCTCTACAGATACGCTGTATTTT,CASSQGSTDTLYF
TRBJ2-7,NA,TRBV7-9,NA,TGTGCCAGCAGCTCTCTGGACTTCGACGAGCAGTACTTC,CASSSLDFDEQYF
TRBJ2-2,TRBD2,TRBV6-6,NA,TGTGCCAGCAGTTACTCAAGCGGGGGGGCCCCCAGGGAGCTGTTTTTT,CASSYSSGGAPRELFF
TRBJ1-1,NA,TRBV30,few,TGTGCCTGGAGTTACTCCGGACAACCCCTCACTGAAGCTTTCTTT,CAWSYSGQPLTEAFF
TRBJ2-1,NA,TRBV27,few,TGTGCCAGCAGTTTATTAAGGGGTGAGCAGTTCTTC,CASSLLRGEQFF
TRBJ2-3,NA,TRBV5-1,many,TGCGCCAGCAGGCTCACCGGACAGACCACAGATACGCAGTATTTT,CASRLTGQTTDTQYF
TRBJ2-3,TRBD2,TRBV18,few,TGTGCCAGCTCACCGACTAGCGGGAGGGAAATCGCAGATACGCAGTATTTT,CASSPTSGREIADTQYF
TRBJ1-1,NA,TRBV5-1,many,TGCGCCAGCAGCTTAGGACACACGAACACTGAAGCTTTCTTT,CASSLGHTNTEAFF
TRBJ2-7,NA,TRBV7-2,NA,TGTGCCAGCAGCCCTCGAGGGGCCGAAATAGTCCGCGAGCAGTACTTC,CASSPRGAEIVREQYF
TRBJ1-1,NA,TRBV4-1,NA,TGCGCCAGCAGCCAAGCCCCAGATTCGTACACTGAAGCTTTCTTT,CASSQAPDSYTEAFF
TRBJ1-5,TRBD1,TRBV4-1,NA,TGCGCCAGCAGCCATACCACAGGGGTGAGCAATCAGCCCCAGCATTTT,CASSHTTGVSNQPQHF